These 12 T cell receptor beta chains were sequenced from one sample in a study of T cell responses to AZD1222 COVID-19 vaccine. Clones were sequenced by immunoSEQ multiplex PCR, and TCRdb holds only the in-frame ones, with some missing. The repertoire holds 180,000 or so clones, with 88% as singletons. Sequenced here: peripheral blood, sampled on day 0 of AZD1222 vaccination. The receptors shown here come from an adult in good health.

This rearrangement joins TRBV21-1 to TRBJ2-7; the D call in the table, TRBD2, was not verified against the DNA. TRBV21-1 is a known pseudogene. This CDR3 contains 18 residues. The CDR3 is CASSPTRETGGHSYEQYF. The CDR3, as DNA: TGTGCCAGCAGCCCCACAAGAGAGACGGGAGGGCACTCCTACGAGCAGTACTTC.

The chain employs TRBV5-6 and TRBJ1-2, with D possibly TRBD1 on 5 matching bases. Looked up from germline, CDR1 is SGHDT and CDR2 is YYEEEE. V was cut by 4 bases and J by 6 bases, with 19 bases left in between. The CDR3 has 15 residues. The CDR3 protein is CASSRLKGVLHGYTF. CDR3 DNA: TGTGCCAGCAGCCGACTTAAAGGGGTGTTACATGGCTACACCTTC.

The gene calls are TRBV11-2 and TRBJ2-7; 7 bases fit TRBD1. Germline V gives CDR1 SGHAT, CDR2 FQNNGV. The CDR3 runs to 16 residues. V lost 5 bases to trimming and J lost 1 base; unmatched junction nucleotides: 11. The CDR3 coding sequence is TGTGCCAGCAGCCCCCTCCGAGGGGGCTTGTCCTACGAGCAGTACTTC. Amino acids: CASSPLRGGLSYEQYF.

The J gene is TRBJ2-3, the V gene TRBV4-3; a weak D match, TRBD2 (6 bases). The CDR3 spans 15 residues. Trimming pared 1 base from V and 2 bases from J, leaving 10 bases between. Germline-derived CDR1 and CDR2 are LGHNA and YSLEER. CDR3 sequence: CASSQGLGATDTQYF. CDR3 coding DNA: TGCGCCAGCAGCCAAGGACTAGGGGCCACAGATACGCAGTATTTT.

In this sample, this clone turned up once. V and J are TRBV5-4 and TRBJ2-1; 8 nucleotides line up with TRBD2. This CDR3 has 12 residues. Germline V gene sequence: CDR1 SGHNT, CDR2 YYREEE (reference sequence). V dropped 7 bases and J dropped 8; count of bases not matched to a gene: 5. Written as DNA, the CDR3 is TGTGCCAGCCAGGACGGGGGGGATGAGCAGTTCTTC. Translating gives CASQDGGDEQFF.

The chain uses TRBV6-5 and TRBJ2-7; weak D call: TRBD2 (7 bases). V gave up 2 bases and J gave up 4 bases, with 12 bases separating them. The CDR3 has 14 residues. Per germline, CDR1 MNHEY and CDR2 SVGAGI. The CDR3 coding sequence is TGTGCCAGCAGTTACGTTCGGGGGGCGTACGAGCAGTACTTC. This sequence encodes CASSYVRGAYEQYF.

The chain uses TRBV19 and TRBJ2-3; perhaps TRBD2 as D (5 bases). The CDR3 consists of 10 residues. Germline loops: CDR1 LNHDA, CDR2 SQIVND (reference sequence). The ends were cut back, 6 bases at V and 9 bases at J, with 7 bases in the middle. The CDR3 bases are TGTGCCAGTAGGGGCGGGACGCAGTATTTT. It translates to CASRGGTQYF. The whole variable domain, filled in from reference TRBV19 and TRBJ2-3, reads DGGITQSPKYLFRKEGQNVTLSCEQNLNHDAMYWYRQDPGQGLRLIYYSQIVNDFQKGDIAEGYSVSREKKESFPLTVTSAQKNPTAFYLCASRGGTQYFGPGTRLTVL.

This clone was seen a single time. V is TRBV7-6 and J is TRBJ2-7, with 8 bases fitting TRBD2. J lost 6 bases, V lost 5 bases, and 15 bases had no gene match. This CDR3 has 16 residues. CDR1 is SGHVS and CDR2 is FNYEAQ in the germline V gene. The CDR3 nucleotides read TGTGCCAGCAGCCCCCGGGAGGGGCGGGGGAAGGGCGAGCAGTACTTC. Translating gives CASSPREGRGKGEQYF.

The chain recombines TRBV5-1 with TRBJ1-2, with D possibly TRBD1 on 5 matching bases. V gave up 7 bases and J gave up 3 bases, with 19 bases separating them. The CDR3 is made up of 15 amino acids. CDR1 SGHRS and CDR2 YFSETQ come from the germline V gene. In DNA form, the CDR3 reads TGCGCCAGCCGTGGGGCCAGGGCGAGTTACTATGGCTACACCTTC. Amino acids: CASRGARASYYGYTF.

V gene TRBV6-1 combines with J gene TRBJ2-2, with TRBD2 as a possible D gene (5 bases). The CDR3 runs 16 residues. Deletions cut 4 bases from V and 0 bases from J, with 12 bases between. Looked up from germline, CDR1 is MNHNS and CDR2 is SASEGT. The CDR3 loop reads CASSARTGANTGELFF. CDR3 coding DNA: TGTGCCAGCAGTGCCCGGACCGGGGCGAACACCGGGGAGCTGTTTTTT.

The rearrangement uses TRBV10-3 and TRBJ1-5; no firm D call. The CDR3 is 14 residues long. The V and J ends lost 6 bases and 5 bases respectively, with 14 bases between them. Germline V gene sequence: CDR1 ENHRY, CDR2 SYGVKD. The CDR3 nucleotides read TGTGCCATCAGGGGATCCCGGGGTGATCAGCCCCAGCATTTT. Protein sequence: CAIRGSRGDQPQHF.

This clone was seen just once. The chain is built from TRBV7-2 and TRBJ2-5; tentative D call: TRBD2 (6 bases). Trimming pared 6 bases from V and 1 base from J, leaving 18 bases between. The CDR3 sequence is 16 residues long. CDR1 and CDR2 (germline): SGHTA, FQGNSA. The CDR3, as DNA: TGTGCCAGCAGAGCGGCCTCGGGACTCACCCAAGAGACCCAGTACTTC. Protein sequence: CASRAASGLTQETQYF.